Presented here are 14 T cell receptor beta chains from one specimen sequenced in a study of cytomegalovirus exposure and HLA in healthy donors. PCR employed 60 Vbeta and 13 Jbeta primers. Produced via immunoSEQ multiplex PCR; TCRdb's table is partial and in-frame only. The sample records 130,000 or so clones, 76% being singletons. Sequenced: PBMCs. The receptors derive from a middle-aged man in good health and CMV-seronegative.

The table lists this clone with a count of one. DNA of the CDR3: TGTGCCAGCAGCTTAGGGGCGGCCAAAAACATTCAGTACTTC. This translates into CASSLGAAKNIQYF. This chain connects TRBV11-2 to TRBJ2-4; D gene unclear. The germline V gene encodes CDR1 SGHAT and CDR2 FQNNGV. This CDR3 region has 14 residues. Trimming removed 1 base at V and 1 base at J, with 5 bases between.

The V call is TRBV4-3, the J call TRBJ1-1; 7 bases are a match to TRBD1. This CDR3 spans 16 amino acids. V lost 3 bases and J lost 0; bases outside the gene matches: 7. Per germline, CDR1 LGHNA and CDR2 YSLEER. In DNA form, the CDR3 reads TGCGCCAGCAGCCACGACGCGGGACAGTTGAACACTGAAGCTTTCTTT. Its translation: CASSHDAGQLNTEAFF.

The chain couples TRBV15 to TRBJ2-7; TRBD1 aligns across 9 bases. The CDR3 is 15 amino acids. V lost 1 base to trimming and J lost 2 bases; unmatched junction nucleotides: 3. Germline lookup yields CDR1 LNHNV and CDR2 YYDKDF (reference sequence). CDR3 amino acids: CATSRATGGTYEQYF. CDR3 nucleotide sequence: TGTGCCACCAGCAGAGCAACAGGGGGCACCTACGAGCAGTACTTC.

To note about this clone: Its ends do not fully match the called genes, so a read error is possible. This chain's CDR3 is CASSSVAGTGSSEQYF. CDR3 coding DNA: TGCGCCAGCAGCTCCGTAGCAGGGACAGGTTCCTCCGAGCAGTACTTC. V usage is TRBV5-1 and J usage is TRBJ2-7; 8 nucleotides match TRBD1. This CDR3 is built from 16 residues. CDR1 is SGHRS, CDR2 YFSETQ, per germline.

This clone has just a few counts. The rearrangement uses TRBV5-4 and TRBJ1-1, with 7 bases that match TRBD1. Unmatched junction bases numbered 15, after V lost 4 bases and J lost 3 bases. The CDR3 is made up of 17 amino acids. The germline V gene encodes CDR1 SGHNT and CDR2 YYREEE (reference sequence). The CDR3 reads CASSQNGELTGDTEAFF. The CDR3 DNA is TGTGCCAGCAGCCAGAATGGAGAATTAACAGGGGACACTGAAGCTTTCTTT.

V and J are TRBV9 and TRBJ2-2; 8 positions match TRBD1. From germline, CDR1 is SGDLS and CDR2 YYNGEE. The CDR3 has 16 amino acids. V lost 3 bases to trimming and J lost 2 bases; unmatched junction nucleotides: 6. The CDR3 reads CASSGGQGGNTGELFF. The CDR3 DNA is TGTGCCAGCAGCGGTGGACAGGGAGGAAACACCGGGGAGCTGTTTTTT.

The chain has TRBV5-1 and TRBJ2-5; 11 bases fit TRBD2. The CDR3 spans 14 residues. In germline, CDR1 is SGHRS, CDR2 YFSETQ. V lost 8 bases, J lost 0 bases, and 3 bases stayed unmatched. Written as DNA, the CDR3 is TGCGCCAGGTCTAGCGGGAGGTACCAAGAGACCCAGTACTTC. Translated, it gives CARSSGRYQETQYF.

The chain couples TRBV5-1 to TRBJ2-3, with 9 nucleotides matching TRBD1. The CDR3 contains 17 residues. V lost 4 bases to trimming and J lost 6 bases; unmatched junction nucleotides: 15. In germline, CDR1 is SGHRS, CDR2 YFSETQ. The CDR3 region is CASSPEVGQGSSDTQYF. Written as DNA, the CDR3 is TGCGCCAGCAGCCCCGAGGTGGGACAGGGATCTTCCGATACGCAGTATTTT.

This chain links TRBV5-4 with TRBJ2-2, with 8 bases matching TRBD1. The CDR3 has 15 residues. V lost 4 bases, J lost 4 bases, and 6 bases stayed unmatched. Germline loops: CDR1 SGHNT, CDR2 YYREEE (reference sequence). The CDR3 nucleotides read TGTGCCAGCAGCACCGGACAGGGTCCCACCGGGGAGCTGTTTTTT. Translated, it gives CASSTGQGPTGELFF.

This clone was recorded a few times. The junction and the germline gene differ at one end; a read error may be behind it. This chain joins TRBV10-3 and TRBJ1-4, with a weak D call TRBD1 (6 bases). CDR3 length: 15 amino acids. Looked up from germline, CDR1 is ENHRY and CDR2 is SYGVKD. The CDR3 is CAISDRGRGNEELFF. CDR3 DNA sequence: TGTGCCATCAGTGACAGGGGCAGGGGTAATGAAGAACTGTTTTTT.

CDR3 nucleotide sequence: TGTGCCAGCAGCCCCACAGTCACAGATACGCAGTATTTT. Residues: CASSPTVTDTQYF. The chain couples TRBV5-4 to TRBJ2-3; D not certain. The CDR3 sequence is 13 residues long. Per germline, CDR1 SGHNT and CDR2 YYREEE (reference sequence). V gave up 4 bases and J gave up 2 bases, with 8 bases separating them.

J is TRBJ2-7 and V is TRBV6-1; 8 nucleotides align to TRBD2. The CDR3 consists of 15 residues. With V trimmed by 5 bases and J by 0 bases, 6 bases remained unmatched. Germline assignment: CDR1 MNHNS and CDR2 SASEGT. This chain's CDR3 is CASSFSGVSSYEQYF. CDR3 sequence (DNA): TGTGCCAGCAGTTTTAGCGGGGTTAGCTCCTACGAGCAGTACTTC.

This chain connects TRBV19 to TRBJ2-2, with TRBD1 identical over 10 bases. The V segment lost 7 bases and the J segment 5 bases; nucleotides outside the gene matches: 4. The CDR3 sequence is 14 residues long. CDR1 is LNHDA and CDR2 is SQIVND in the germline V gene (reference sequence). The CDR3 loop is CASTDRGRTGELFF. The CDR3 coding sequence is TGTGCCAGTACCGACAGGGGGCGGACCGGGGAGCTGTTTTTT.

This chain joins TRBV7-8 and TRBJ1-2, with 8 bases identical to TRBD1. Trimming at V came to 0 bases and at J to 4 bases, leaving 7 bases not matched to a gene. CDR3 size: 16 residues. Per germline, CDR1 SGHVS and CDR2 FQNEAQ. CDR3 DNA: TGTGCCAGCAGCTTAGCCCCGGACAGGGTTAGCTATGGCTACACCTTC. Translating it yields CASSLAPDRVSYGYTF.